This TCR beta chain derives from a study of spatial heterogeneity in lung cancer. Time point described: sample taken at primary tumor resection. Sequencing of whole RNA from tumor, nontumor lung or frozen PBMC involved no sorting. TCRdb re-derived calls from the 5' RACE reads in MiXCR, one entry per CDR3 protein. The sample holds roughly 15,000 distinct CDR3 sequences; 7.9% are singletons and the top ten take 25% to 40%. This clonotype appeared once. Being one base from a much bigger clone, this may be a read error. The CDR3 sequence is 16 residues long. Trimming removed 1 base at V and 4 bases at J, with 11 bases between. Per the germline V gene, CDR1 is MNHEY and CDR2 is SMNVEV (reference sequence).

The chain couples TRBV27 to TRBJ1-6; D is unclear. This TCR derives from a female donor with early-stage non-small cell lung cancer. This specimen consisted of PBMCs, obtained at surgery. The CDR3 nucleotides read TGTGCCAGCAGTTTATTTTGTGGGGTTTATAATTCACCCCTCCACTTT. As protein: CASSLFCGVYNSPLHF.